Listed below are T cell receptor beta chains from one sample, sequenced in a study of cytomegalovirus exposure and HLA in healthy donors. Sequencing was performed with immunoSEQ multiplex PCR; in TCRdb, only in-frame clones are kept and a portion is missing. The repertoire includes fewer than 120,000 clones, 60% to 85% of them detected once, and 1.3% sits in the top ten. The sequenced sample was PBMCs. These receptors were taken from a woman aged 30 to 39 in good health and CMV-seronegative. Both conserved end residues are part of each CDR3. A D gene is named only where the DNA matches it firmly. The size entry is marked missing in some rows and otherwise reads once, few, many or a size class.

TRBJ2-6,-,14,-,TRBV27,CASKSGFAANVLTF,TGTGCCAGCAAGAGCGGATTTGCTGCCAACGTCCTGACTTTC
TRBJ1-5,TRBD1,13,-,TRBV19,CASSTGTDQPQHF,TGTGCCAGTAGTACCGGGACAGACCAGCCCCAGCATTTT
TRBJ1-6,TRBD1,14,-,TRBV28,CASSSGTDNSPLHF,TGTGCCAGCAGCTCCGGGACAGACAATTCACCCCTCCACTTT
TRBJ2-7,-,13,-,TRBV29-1,CSVERPGSYEQYF,TGCAGCGTTGAGAGGCCAGGGTCCTACGAGCAGTACTTC
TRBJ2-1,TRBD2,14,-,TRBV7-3,CASSLLAGGGEQFF,TGTGCCAGCAGCTTACTCGCGGGAGGGGGTGAGCAGTTCTTC
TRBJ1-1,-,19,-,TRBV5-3,CARSSHQTGKRARGTEAFF,TGTGCCAGAAGCTCACACCAAACAGGGAAACGAGCGAGGGGGACTGAAGCTTTCTTT
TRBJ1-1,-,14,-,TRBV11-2,CASSLVSRGPEAFF,TGTGCCAGCAGCTTAGTCTCTCGGGGTCCTGAAGCTTTCTTT
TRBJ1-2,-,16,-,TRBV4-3,CASSQGLTSEDNGYTF,TGCGCCAGCAGCCAAGGATTGACCTCCGAGGATAATGGCTACACCTTC
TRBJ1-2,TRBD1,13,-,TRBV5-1,CASRGTGMYGYTF,TGCGCCAGCAGGGGGACAGGGATGTATGGCTACACCTTC
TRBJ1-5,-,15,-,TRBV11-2,CASSSSGNSNQPQHF,TGTGCCAGCAGCTCCTCAGGGAATAGCAATCAGCCCCAGCATTTT
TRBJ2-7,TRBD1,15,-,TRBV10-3,CAISNFKTGTYEQYF,TGTGCCATCAGCAATTTTAAGACAGGGACCTACGAGCAGTACTTC
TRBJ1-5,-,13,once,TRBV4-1,CASSQEQGRPQHF,TGCGCCAGCAGCCAAGAACAGGGTCGGCCCCAGCATTTT
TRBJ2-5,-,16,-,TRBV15,CATSRGGGTVQETQYF,TGTGCCACCAGCAGAGGTGGCGGGACAGTCCAAGAGACCCAGTACTTC
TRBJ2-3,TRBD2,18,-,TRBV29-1,CSVDAPPGLGVSPDTQYF,TGCAGCGTTGATGCACCTCCGGGACTAGGAGTTTCACCGGATACGCAGTATTTT
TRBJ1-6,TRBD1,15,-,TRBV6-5,CASSYLTGNNSPLHF,TGTGCCAGCAGTTACTTGACAGGGAATAATTCACCCCTCCACTTT
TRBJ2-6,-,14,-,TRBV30,CAWARGGGANVLTF,TGTGCCTGGGCCAGGGGTGGAGGGGCCAACGTCCTGACTTTC
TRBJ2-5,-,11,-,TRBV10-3,CAISELETQYF,TGTGCCATCAGTGAACTGGAGACCCAGTACTTC
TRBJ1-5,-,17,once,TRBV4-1,CASSPITAAGGNQPQHF,TGCGCCAGCAGCCCTATAACCGCGGCAGGGGGCAATCAGCCCCAGCATTTT
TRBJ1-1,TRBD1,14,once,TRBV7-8,CASSTGTANTEAFF,TGTGCCAGCAGCACCGGGACAGCGAACACTGAAGCTTTCTTT
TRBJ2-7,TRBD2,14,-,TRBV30,CAWSVGGSTYEQYF,TGTGCCTGGAGTGTGGGCGGGAGTACCTACGAGCAGTACTTC
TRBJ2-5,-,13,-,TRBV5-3,CARSSSPQETQYF,TGTGCCAGAAGCTCCTCCCCTCAAGAGACCCAGTACTTC
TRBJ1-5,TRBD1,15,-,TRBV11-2,CASSPDRDLNQPQHF,TGTGCCAGCAGCCCCGACAGGGACCTCAATCAGCCCCAGCATTTT
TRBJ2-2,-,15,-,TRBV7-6,CASSLRAHNTGELFF,TGTGCCAGCAGCTTACGAGCGCATAACACCGGGGAGCTGTTTTTT
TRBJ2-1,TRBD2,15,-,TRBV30,CAWSRTSGGHNEQFF,TGTGCCTGGAGTCGGACTAGCGGGGGCCACAATGAGCAGTTCTTC
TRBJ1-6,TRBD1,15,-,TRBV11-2,CASSQRTGDNSPLHF,TGTGCCAGCAGCCAACGGACAGGGGATAATTCACCCCTCCACTTT
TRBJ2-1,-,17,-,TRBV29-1,CSVLKVGGAKGSNEQFF,TGCAGCGTCCTAAAAGTGGGGGGGGCCAAAGGTTCAAATGAGCAGTTCTTC
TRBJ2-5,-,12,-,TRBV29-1,CSVESSQETQYF,TGCAGCGTTGAGTCCAGCCAAGAGACCCAGTACTTC
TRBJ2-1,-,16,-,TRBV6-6,CASSLLGAGAYNEQFF,TGTGCCAGCAGCCTCCTGGGGGCGGGGGCCTACAATGAGCAGTTCTTC
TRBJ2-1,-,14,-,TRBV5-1,CASSPDTTYNEQFF,TGCGCCAGCAGCCCGGACACTACCTACAATGAGCAGTTCTTC
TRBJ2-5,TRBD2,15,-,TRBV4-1,CASSHLADGGETQYF,TGCGCCAGCAGCCATTTGGCCGACGGGGGGGAGACCCAGTACTTC
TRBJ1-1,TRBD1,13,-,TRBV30,CAWSGQGNDQAFF,TGTGCCTGGAGTGGACAGGGGAACGACCAAGCTTTCTTT
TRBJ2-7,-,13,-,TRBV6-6,CASSSYRSYEQYF,TGTGCCAGCAGTTCCTATAGATCCTACGAGCAGTACTTC
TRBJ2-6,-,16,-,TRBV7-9,CASSGSDGGQYRVLTF,TGTGCCAGCAGCGGGTCTGACGGGGGTCAGTACAGGGTCCTGACTTTC
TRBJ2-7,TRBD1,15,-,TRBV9,CASSFGQGAAYEQYF,TGTGCCAGCAGCTTTGGACAGGGGGCTGCCTACGAGCAGTACTTC
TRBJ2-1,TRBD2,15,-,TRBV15,CATSRYGLADNEQFF,TGTGCCACCAGCAGATATGGACTAGCGGACAATGAGCAGTTCTTC
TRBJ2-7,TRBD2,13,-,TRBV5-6,CASAPAGGYEQYF,TGTGCCAGCGCCCCTGCGGGGGGCTACGAGCAGTACTTC
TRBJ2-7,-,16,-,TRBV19,CASSIEIAAQQYEQYF,TGTGCCAGTAGTATTGAAATAGCGGCTCAACAGTACGAGCAGTACTTC
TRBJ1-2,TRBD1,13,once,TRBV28,CASSRDRIYGYTF,TGTGCCAGCAGCCGGGACAGGATCTATGGCTACACCTTC
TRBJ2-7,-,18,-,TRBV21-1,CASSRGAGGLSENYEQYF,TGTGCCAGCAGCCGAGGCGCAGGAGGACTTTCTGAGAACTACGAGCAGTACTTC
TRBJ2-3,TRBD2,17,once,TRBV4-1,CASSQGWTSGSPDTQYF,TGCGCCAGCAGCCAAGGTTGGACTAGCGGGAGCCCAGATACGCAGTATTTT
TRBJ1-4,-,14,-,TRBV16,CASSQSRGNEKLFF,TGTGCCAGCAGCCAATCTAGGGGAAATGAAAAACTGTTTTTT
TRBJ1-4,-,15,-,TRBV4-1,CASSHRTGGTEKLFF,TGCGCCAGCAGCCATCGGACGGGAGGAACCGAAAAACTGTTTTTT
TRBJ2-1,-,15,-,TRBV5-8,CASSLAQVRYNEQFF,TGTGCCAGCAGCTTGGCCCAGGTCAGGTACAATGAGCAGTTCTTC
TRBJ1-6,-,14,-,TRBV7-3,CASSRGQEGSPLHF,TGTGCCAGCAGCCGGGGACAAGAGGGTTCACCCCTCCACTTT
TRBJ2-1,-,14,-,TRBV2,CASSMLLRGNEQFF,TGTGCCAGCAGTATGCTCTTAAGGGGTAATGAGCAGTTCTTC
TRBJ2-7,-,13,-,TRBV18,CASRRGSSYEQYF,TGTGCCAGCCGCCGGGGGTCCTCCTACGAGCAGTACTTC
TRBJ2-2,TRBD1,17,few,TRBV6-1,CASSEALGTGMSGELFF,TGTGCCAGCAGTGAAGCGTTGGGGACAGGGATGTCCGGGGAGCTGTTTTTT
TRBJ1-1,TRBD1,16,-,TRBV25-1,CASSEGQGGFHTEAFF,TGTGCCAGCAGTGAGGGACAGGGCGGGTTTCACACTGAAGCTTTCTTT
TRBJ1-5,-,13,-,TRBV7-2,CASSLEGVQPQHF,TGTGCCAGCAGCCTGGAAGGAGTACAGCCCCAGCATTTT
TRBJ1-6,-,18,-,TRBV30,CAWSVSPGRLLFDSPLHF,TGTGCCTGGAGTGTTTCCCCGGGGAGGCTTCTCTTTGATTCACCCCTCCACTTT
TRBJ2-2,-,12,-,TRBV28,CASSLTGGELFF,TGTGCCAGCAGTTTAACAGGGGGGGAGCTGTTTTTT
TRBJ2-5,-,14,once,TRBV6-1,CASSLRGIQETQYF,TGTGCCAGCAGCCTCCGGGGAATCCAAGAGACCCAGTACTTC
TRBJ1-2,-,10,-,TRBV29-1,CSVETGAYTF,TGCAGCGTTGAAACCGGTGCCTACACCTTC
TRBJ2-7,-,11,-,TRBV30,CAWRGGFEQYF,TGTGCCTGGAGGGGGGGTTTCGAGCAGTACTTC
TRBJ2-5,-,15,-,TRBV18,CASSPLSLVQETQYF,TGTGCCAGCTCACCGCTAAGTTTAGTCCAAGAGACCCAGTACTTC
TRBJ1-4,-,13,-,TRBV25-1,CASIDSLNEKLFF,TGTGCCAGCATCGACAGTTTGAATGAAAAACTGTTTTTT